The clone carrying this TCR beta chain was found a few times. Its antigen is not identified. The data stem from a study of T cell repertoires in cytomegalovirus infection. Turning to the study itself: CMV epitopes, recently identified HLA-C-restricted and well-studied HLA-B-restricted, were used. Public TCR beta signatures indicated both CMV infection and matching HLA type.

Broader study findings: The ex vivo response was dominated by HLA-C-restricted CMV-specific TCR beta clonotypes. Of the TCR beta families, the public ones yielded a cumulative frequency that identified carriers of CMV plus the relevant HLA.

CDR3 length: 15 residues. Trimming took 5 bases from V and 3 from J, leaving 17 bases between them. Germline V gene lookup returns CDR1 LNHDA and CDR2 SQIVND (reference sequence). TCRdb reprocessed the reads with MiXCR, giving one entry per CDR3 protein. The repertoire holds approximately 110,000 distinct CDR3 sequences, with about 33% as singletons. This sequence originates from a human donor in good health (CMV status not recorded). Some clones in this sample may be carry-over from other donors' samples. The chain employs TRBV19 and TRBJ2-7; D is perhaps TRBD1 or TRBD2 (5 bases each). Sequences were derived from CD8+ T cells from cultured PBMCs, sampled from culture after CMV antigen stimulation. The CDR3 DNA follows: TGTGCCAGTAGTTTCGGGGCGAAAAAGGGCTACGAGCAGTACTTC. It specifies CASSFGAKKGYEQYF.